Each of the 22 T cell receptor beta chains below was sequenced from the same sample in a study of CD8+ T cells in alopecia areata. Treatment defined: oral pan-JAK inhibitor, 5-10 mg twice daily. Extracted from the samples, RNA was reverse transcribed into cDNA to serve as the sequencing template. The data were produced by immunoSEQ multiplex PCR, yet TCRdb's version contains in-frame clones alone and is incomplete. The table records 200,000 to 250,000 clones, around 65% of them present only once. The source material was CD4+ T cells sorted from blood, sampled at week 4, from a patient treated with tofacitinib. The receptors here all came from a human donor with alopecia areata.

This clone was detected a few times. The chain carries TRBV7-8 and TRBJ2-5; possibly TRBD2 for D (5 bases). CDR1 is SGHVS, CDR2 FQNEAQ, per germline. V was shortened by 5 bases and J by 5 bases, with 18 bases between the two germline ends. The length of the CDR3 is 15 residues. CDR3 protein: CASSPSRGALETQYF. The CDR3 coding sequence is TGTGCCAGCAGCCCGTCCCGGGGAGCGCTGGAGACCCAGTACTTC. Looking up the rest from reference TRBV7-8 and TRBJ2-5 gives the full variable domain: GAGVSQSPRYKVAKRGQDVALRCDPISGHVSLFWYQQALGQGPEFLTYFQNEAQLDKSGLPSDRFFAERPEGSVSTLKIQRTQQEDSAVYLCASSPSRGALETQYFGPGTRLLVL.

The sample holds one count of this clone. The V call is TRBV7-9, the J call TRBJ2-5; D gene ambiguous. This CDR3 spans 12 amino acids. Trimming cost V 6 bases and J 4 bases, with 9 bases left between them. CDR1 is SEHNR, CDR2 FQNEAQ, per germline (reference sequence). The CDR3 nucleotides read TGTGCCAGCAGTTTCCCCCCAGAGACCCAGTACTTC. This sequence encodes CASSFPPETQYF.

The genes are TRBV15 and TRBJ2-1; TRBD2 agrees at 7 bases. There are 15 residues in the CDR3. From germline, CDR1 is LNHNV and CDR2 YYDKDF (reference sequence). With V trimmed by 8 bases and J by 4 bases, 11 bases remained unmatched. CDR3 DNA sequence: TGTGCCACCGCCCGAATGGCGGGGGATTACAATGAGCAGTTCTTC. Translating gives CATARMAGDYNEQFF. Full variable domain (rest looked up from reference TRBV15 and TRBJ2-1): DAMVIQNPRYQVTQFGKPVTLSCSQTLNHNVMYWYQQKSSQAPKLLFHYYDKDFNNEADTPDNFQSRRPNTSFCFLDIRSPGLGDTAMYLCATARMAGDYNEQFFGPGTRLTVL.

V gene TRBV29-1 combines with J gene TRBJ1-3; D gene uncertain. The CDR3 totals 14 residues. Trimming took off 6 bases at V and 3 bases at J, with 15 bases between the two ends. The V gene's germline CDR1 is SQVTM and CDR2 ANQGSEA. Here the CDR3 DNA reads TGCAGCGTAACCCTGGCCCCTGGTGGAAACACCATATATTTT. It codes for CSVTLAPGGNTIYF.

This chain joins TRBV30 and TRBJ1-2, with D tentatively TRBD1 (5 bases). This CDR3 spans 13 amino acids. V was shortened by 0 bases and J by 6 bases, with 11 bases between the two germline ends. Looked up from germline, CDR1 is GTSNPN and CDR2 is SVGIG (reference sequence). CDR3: CAWSVLPGHGYTF. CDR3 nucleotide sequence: TGTGCCTGGAGTGTATTACCAGGGCATGGCTACACCTTC.

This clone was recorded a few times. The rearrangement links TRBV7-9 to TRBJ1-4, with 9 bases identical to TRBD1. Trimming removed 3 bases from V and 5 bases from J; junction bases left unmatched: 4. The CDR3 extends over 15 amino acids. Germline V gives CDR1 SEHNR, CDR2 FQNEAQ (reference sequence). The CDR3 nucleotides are TGTGCCAGCAGCTTGGGACAGGGTTACAATGAAAAACTGTTTTTT. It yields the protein CASSLGQGYNEKLFF.

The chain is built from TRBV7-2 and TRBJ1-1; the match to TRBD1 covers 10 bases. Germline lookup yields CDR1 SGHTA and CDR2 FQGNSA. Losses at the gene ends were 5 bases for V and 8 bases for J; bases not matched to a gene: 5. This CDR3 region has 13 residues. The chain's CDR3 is CASSPQGQGEAFF. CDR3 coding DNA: TGTGCCAGCAGCCCTCAGGGACAGGGGGAAGCTTTCTTT.

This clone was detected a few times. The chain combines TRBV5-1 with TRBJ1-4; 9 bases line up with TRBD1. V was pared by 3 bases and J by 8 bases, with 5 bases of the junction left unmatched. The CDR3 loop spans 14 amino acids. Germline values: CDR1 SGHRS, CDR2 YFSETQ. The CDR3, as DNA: TGCGCCAGCAGCTCACAGGGGGCCGGCGAAAAACTGTTTTTT. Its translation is CASSSQGAGEKLFF.

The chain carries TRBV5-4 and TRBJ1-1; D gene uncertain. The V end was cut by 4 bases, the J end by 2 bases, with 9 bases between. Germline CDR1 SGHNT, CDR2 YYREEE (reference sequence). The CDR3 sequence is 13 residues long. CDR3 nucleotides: TGTGCCAGCAGCCAGCGGGGTAACACTGAAGCTTTCTTT. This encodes CASSQRGNTEAFF.

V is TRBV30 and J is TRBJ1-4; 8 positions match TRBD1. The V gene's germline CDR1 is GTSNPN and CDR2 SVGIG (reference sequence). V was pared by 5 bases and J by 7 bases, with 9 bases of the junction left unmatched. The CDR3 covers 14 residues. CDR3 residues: CAWSLQGVLEKLFF. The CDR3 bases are TGTGCCTGGTCGTTACAGGGGGTCCTTGAAAAACTGTTTTTT.

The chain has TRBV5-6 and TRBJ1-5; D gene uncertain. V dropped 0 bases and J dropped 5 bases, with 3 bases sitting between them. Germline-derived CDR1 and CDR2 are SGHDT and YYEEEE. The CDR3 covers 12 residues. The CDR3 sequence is CASSLADQPQHF. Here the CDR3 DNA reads TGTGCCAGCAGCTTGGCGGATCAGCCCCAGCATTTT.

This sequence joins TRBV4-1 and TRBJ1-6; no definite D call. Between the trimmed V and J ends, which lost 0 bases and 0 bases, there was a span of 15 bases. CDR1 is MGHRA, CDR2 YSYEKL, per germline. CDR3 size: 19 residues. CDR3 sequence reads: CASSQDRDAGISYNSPLHF. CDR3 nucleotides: TGCGCCAGCAGCCAAGATCGGGATGCAGGAATCTCCTATAATTCACCCCTCCACTTT.

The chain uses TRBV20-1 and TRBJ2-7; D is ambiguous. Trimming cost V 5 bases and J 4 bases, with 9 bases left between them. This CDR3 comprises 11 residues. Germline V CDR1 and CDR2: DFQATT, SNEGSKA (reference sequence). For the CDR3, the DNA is TGCAGTGCTGCTAGTGGATACGAGCAGTACTTC. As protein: CSAASGYEQYF.

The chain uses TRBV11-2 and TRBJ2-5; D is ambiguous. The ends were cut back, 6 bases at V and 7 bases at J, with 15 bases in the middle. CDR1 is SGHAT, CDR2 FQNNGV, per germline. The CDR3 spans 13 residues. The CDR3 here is CASRNLSDRTQYF. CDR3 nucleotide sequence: TGTGCCAGCAGAAATCTCTCGGATCGGACCCAGTACTTC.

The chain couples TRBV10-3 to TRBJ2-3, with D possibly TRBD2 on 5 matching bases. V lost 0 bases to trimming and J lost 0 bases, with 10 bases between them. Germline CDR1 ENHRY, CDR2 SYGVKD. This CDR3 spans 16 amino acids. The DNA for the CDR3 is TGTGCCATCAGTGAGTCGACGGGGTCTAGCACAGATACGCAGTATTTT. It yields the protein CAISESTGSSTDTQYF.

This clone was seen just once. The CDR3 sequence is CASSHRTGGLSGYTF. In DNA form, the CDR3 reads TGTGCCAGCAGCCATCGGACAGGGGGCCTCTCCGGCTACACCTTC. The V and J genes are TRBV5-6 and TRBJ1-2; 11 positions agree with TRBD1. In germline, CDR1 is SGHDT, CDR2 YYEEEE. The CDR3 totals 15 residues. Unmatched junction bases numbered 10, after V lost 4 bases and J lost 8 bases. Combining the CDR3 with reference TRBV5-6 and TRBJ1-2 gives the whole variable domain DAGVTQSPTHLIKTRGQQVTLRCSPKSGHDTVSWYQQALGQGPQFIFQYYEEEERQRGNFPDRFSGHQFPNYSSELNVNALLLGDSALYLCASSHRTGGLSGYTFGSGTRLTVV.

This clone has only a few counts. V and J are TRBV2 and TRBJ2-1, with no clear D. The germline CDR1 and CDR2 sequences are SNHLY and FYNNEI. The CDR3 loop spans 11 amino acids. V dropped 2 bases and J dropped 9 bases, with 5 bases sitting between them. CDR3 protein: CASSEWSEQFF. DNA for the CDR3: TGTGCCAGCAGTGAATGGTCTGAGCAGTTCTTC.

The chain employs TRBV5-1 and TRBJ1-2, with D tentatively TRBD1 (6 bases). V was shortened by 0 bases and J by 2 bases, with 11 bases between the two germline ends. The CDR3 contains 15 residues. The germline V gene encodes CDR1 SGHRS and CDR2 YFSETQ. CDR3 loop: CASSLVHRDNYGYTF. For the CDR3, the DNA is TGCGCCAGCAGCTTGGTGCACAGGGACAACTATGGCTACACCTTC.

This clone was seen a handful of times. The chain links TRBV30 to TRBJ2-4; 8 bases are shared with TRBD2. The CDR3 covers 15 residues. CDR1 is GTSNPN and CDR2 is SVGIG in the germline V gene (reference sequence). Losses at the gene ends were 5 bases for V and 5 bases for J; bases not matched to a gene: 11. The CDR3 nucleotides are TGTGCCTGGTCCCTCGGGGGGGGATCTCAAAACATTCAGTACTTC. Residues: CAWSLGGGSQNIQYF.

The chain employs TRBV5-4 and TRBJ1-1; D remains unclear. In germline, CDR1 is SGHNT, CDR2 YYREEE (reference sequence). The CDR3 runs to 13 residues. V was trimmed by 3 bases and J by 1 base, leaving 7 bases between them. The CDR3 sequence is CASSSVKNTEAFF. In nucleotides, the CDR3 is TGTGCCAGCAGCTCCGTGAAGAACACTGAAGCTTTCTTT. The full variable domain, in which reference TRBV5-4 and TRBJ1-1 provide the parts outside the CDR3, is ETGVTQSPTHLIKTRGQQVTLRCSSQSGHNTVSWYQQALGQGPQFIFQYYREEENGRGNFPPRFSGLQFPNYSSELNVNALELDDSALYLCASSSVKNTEAFFGQGTRLTVV.

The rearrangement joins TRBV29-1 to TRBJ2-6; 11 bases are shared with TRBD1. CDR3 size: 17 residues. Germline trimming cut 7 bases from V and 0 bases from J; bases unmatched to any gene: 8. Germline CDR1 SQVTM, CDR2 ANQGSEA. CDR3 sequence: CSAAGTGGTSGANVLTF. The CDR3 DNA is TGCAGCGCCGCCGGGACAGGGGGTACCTCTGGGGCCAACGTCCTGACTTTC. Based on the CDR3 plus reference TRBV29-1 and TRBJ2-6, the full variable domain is SAVISQKPSRDICQRGTSLTIQCQVDSQVTMMFWYRQQPGQSLTLIATANQGSEATYESGFVIDKFPISRPNLTFSTLTVSNMSPEDSSIYLCSAAGTGGTSGANVLTFGAGSRLTVL.

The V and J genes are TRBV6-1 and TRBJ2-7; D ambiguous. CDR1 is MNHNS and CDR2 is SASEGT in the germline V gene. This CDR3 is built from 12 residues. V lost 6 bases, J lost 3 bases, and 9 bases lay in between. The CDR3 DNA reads TGTGCCAGCAGCCAGACCAGCTACGAGCAGTACTTC. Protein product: CASSQTSYEQYF.